A single T cell receptor beta chain is shown here with its context. The sample is drawn from a study of OX40 agonist ivuxolimab in advanced cancers. On the study more broadly: The drug used for patients, ivuxolimab, was an agonistic anti-OX40 (CD134) antibody. Antecedent anti-PD-1, anti-PD-L1 or anti-CTLA-4 therapy was permissible, with under 50% having received some.

Systemic immunosuppression or autoimmune disease history was grounds to exclude patients. V lost 1 base and J lost 0; bases outside the gene matches: 5. CDR3 length equals 18 residues. Germline V gene data show CDR1 as LGHNA and CDR2 as YNFKEQ. TCRdb's table, derived via immunoSEQ multiplex PCR, lists solely in-frame clones and lacks some. The sample shows approximately 25,000 clones, 80% to 90% of them seen only once. The origin of this receptor is an adult with an advanced solid tumor such as melanoma, head and neck, liver or kidney cancer. V and J are TRBV4-2 and TRBJ2-3, with TRBD2 matching over 12 bases. Sequenced material: CD4+ or CD8+ T cells sorted from blood, taken in a trial of the OX40 agonist ivuxolimab. The CDR3: CASSQVGTSGGSTDTQYF. The CDR3 region has the DNA TGTGCCAGCAGCCAAGTAGGAACTAGCGGGGGGAGCACAGATACGCAGTATTTT.